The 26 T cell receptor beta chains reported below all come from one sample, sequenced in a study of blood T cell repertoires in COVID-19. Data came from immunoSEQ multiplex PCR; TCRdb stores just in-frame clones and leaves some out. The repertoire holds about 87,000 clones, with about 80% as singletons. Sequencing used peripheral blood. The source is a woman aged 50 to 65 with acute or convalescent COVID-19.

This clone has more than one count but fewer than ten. This chain's CDR3 is CASSLGTGRDELFF. CDR3 nucleotides: TGTGCCAGCAGCTTAGGGACAGGGAGGGACGAACTGTTTTTT. The chain carries TRBV7-9 and TRBJ1-4, with TRBD1 matching over 8 bases. The J segment lost 12 bases and the V segment lost 1 base, leaving 7 bases of the junction unmatched. CDR1 is SEHNR and CDR2 is FQNEAQ in the germline V gene (reference sequence). The CDR3 runs 14 residues.

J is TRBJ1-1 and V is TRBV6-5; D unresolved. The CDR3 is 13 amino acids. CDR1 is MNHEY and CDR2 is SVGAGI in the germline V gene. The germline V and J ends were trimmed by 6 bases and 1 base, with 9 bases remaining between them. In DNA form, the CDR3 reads TGTGCCAGCAGCCGCCGCGCGAACACTGAAGCTTTCTTT. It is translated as CASSRRANTEAFF.

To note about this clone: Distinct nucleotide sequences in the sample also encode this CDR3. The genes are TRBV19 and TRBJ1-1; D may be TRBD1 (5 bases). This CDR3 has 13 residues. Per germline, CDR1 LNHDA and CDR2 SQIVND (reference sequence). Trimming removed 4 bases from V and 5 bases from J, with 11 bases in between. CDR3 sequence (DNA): TGTGCCAGTAGTAGTTGGGGGGGTACTGAAGCTTTCTTT. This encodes CASSSWGGTEAFF.

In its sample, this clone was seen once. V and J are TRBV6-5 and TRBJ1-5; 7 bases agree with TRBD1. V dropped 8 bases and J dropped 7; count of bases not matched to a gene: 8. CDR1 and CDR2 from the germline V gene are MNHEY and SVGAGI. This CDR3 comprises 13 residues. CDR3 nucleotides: TGTGCCAGCGGATCACAGGGGTTACAGCCCCAGCATTTT. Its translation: CASGSQGLQPQHF.

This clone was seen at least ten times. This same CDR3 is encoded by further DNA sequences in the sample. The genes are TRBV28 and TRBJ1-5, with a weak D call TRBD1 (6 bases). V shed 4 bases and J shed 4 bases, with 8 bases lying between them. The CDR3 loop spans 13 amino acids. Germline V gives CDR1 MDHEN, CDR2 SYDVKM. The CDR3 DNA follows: TGTGCCAGCAGTTCGGACAGTAATCAGCCCCAGCATTTT. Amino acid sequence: CASSSDSNQPQHF.

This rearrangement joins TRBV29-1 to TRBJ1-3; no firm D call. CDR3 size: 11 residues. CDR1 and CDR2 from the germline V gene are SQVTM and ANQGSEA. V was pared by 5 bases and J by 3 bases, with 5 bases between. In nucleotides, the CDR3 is TGCAGCGTTACTGTTGGAAACACCATATATTTT. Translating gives CSVTVGNTIYF.

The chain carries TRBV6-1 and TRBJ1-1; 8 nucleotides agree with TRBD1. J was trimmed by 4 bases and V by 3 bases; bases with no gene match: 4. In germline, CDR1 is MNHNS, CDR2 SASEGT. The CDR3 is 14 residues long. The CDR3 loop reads CASSDSTGGTEAFF. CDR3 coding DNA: TGTGCCAGCAGTGATTCCACAGGGGGCACTGAAGCTTTCTTT.

CDR3 in amino acids: CASSPAGAYEQYF. The CDR3 DNA is TGTGCCAGCAGCCCTGCGGGGGCCTACGAGCAGTACTTC. The V and J genes are TRBV3-1 (or the pseudogene TRBV3-2) and TRBJ2-7; TRBD2 matches at 7 bases. The CDR3 consists of 13 residues. V gave up 4 bases and J gave up 2 bases; unmatched junction bases: 2. Germline loops: CDR1 LGHDT, CDR2 YNNKEL (reference sequence).

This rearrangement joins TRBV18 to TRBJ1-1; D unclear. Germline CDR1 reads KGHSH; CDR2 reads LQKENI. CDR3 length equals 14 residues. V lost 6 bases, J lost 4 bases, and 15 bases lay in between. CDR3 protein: CASSRPDRSTEAFF. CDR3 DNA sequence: TGTGCCAGCTCCCGCCCGGATAGGAGCACTGAAGCTTTCTTT.

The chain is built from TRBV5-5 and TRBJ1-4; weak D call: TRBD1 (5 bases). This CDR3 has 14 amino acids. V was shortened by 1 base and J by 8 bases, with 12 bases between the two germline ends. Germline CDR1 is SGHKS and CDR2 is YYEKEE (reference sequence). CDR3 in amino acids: CASSLLGGREKLFF. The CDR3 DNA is TGTGCCAGCAGCTTGTTGGGGGGACGGGAAAAACTGTTTTTT.

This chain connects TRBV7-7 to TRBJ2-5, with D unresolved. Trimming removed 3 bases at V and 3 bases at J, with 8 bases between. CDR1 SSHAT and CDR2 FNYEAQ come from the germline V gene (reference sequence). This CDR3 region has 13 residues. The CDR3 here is CASSFYLEETQYF. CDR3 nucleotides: TGTGCCAGCAGCTTCTATCTCGAAGAGACCCAGTACTTC.

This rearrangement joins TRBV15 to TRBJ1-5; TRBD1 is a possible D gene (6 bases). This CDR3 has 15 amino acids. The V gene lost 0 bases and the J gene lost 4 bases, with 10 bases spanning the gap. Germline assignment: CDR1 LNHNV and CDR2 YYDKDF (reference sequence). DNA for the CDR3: TGTGCCACCAGCAGAGAAGGCAGGGGTAATCAGCCCCAGCATTTT. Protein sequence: CATSREGRGNQPQHF.

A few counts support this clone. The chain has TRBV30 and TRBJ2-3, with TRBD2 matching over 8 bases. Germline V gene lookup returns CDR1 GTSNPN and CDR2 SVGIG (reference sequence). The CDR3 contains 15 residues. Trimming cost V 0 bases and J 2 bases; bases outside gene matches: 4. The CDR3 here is CAWSVLRGATDTQYF. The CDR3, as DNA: TGTGCCTGGAGTGTTTTGCGGGGGGCCACAGATACGCAGTATTTT.

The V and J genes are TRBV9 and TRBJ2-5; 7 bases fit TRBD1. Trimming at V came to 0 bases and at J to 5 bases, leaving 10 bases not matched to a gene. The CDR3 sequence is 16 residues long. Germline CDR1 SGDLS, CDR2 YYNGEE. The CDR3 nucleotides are TGTGCCAGCAGCGTAGACATAAAGGGGGCCTATGAGACCCAGTACTTC. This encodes CASSVDIKGAYETQYF. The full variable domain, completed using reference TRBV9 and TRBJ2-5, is DSGVTQTPKHLITATGQRVTLRCSPRSGDLSVYWYQQSLDQGLQFLIQYYNGEERAKGNILERFSAQQFPDLHSELNLSSLELGDSALYFCASSVDIKGAYETQYFGPGTRLLVL.

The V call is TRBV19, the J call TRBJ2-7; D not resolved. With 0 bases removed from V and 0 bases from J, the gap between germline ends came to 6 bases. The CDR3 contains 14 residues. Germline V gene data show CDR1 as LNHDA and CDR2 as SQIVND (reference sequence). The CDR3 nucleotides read TGTGCCAGTAGTATAGAACTCCTCTCCTACGAGCAGTACTTC. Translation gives CASSIELLSYEQYF. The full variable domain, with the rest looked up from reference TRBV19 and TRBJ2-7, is DGGITQSPKYLFRKEGQNVTLSCEQNLNHDAMYWYRQDPGQGLRLIYYSQIVNDFQKGDIAEGYSVSREKKESFPLTVTSAQKNPTAFYLCASSIELLSYEQYFGPGTRLTVT.

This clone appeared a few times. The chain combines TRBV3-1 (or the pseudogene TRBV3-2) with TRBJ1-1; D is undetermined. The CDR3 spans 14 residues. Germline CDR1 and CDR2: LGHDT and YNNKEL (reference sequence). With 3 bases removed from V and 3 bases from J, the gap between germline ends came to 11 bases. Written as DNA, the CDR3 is TGTGCCAGCAGCCATAGAGGGAGGGACACTGAAGCTTTCTTT. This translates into CASSHRGRDTEAFF.

DNA of the CDR3: TGTGCCAGCAGTTTCCGGGGCACTGAAGCTTTCTTT. It encodes CASSFRGTEAFF. This chain connects TRBV28 to TRBJ1-1, with no clear D. There are 12 residues in the CDR3. CDR1 MDHEN and CDR2 SYDVKM come from the germline V gene. V was pared by 3 bases and J by 4 bases, with 6 bases between.

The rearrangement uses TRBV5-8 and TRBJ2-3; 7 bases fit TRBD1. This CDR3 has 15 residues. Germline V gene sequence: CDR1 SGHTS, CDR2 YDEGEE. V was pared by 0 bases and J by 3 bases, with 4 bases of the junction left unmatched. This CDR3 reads CASSLGQGYTDTQYF. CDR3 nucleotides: TGTGCCAGCAGCTTGGGACAGGGATATACAGATACGCAGTATTTT.

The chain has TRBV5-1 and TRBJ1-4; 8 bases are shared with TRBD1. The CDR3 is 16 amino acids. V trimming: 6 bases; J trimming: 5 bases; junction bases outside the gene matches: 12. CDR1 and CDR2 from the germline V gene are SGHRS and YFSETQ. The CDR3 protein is CASNFFGTGGNEKLFF. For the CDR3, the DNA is TGCGCCAGCAACTTTTTTGGGACAGGAGGAAATGAAAAACTGTTTTTT.

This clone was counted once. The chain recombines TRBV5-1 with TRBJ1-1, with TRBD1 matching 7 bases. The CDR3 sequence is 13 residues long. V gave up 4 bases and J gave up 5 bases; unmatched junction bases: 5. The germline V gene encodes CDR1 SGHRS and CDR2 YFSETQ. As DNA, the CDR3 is TGCGCCAGCAGCCCGCAGGGGGGTACTGAAGCTTTCTTT. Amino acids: CASSPQGGTEAFF.

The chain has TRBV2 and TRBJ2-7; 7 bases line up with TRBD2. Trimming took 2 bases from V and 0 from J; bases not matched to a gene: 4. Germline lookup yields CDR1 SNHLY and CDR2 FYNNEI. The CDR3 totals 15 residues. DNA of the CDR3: TGTGCCAGCAGTGAACTGGGGGGGAACTCCTACGAGCAGTACTTC. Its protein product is CASSELGGNSYEQYF.

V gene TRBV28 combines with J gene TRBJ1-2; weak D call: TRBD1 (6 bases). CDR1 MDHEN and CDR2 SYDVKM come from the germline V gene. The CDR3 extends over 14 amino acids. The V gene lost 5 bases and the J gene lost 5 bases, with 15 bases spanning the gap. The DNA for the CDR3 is TGTGCCAGCAGTGGAAGGGGGTGGGGGTATGGCTACACCTTC. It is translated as CASSGRGWGYGYTF.

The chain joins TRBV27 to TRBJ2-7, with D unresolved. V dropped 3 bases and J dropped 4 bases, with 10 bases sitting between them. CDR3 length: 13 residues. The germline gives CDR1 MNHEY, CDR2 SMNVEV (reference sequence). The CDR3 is CASSLSLRYEQYF. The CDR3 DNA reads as TGTGCCAGCAGTTTGTCCCTTCGGTACGAGCAGTACTTC.

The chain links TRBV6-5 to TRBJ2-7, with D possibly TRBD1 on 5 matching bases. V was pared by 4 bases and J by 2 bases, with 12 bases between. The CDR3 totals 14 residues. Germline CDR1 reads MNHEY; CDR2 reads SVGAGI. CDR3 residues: CASSFAVQAYEQYF. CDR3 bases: TGTGCCAGCAGTTTCGCGGTACAGGCCTACGAGCAGTACTTC.

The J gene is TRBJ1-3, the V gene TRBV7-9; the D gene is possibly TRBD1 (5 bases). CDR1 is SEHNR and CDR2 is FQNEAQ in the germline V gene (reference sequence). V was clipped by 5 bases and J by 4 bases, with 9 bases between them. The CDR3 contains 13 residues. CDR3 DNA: TGTGCCAGCAGCGTCCGACAGGGAAACACCATATATTTT. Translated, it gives CASSVRQGNTIYF.

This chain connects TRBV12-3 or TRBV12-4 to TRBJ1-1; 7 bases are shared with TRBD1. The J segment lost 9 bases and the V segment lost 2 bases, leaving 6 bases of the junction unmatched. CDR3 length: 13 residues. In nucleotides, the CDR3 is TGTGCCAGCAGTTTATACCAGGGGGTACAAGCTTTCTTT. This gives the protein CASSLYQGVQAFF.